Sequencing of this T cell receptor beta chain was carried out in a study of CD8+CD57+ T cells in acquired aplastic anemia. Previously, flow cytometry had revealed CD8+CD57+ cell expansion in the patients chosen for sequencing. Researchers used genomic DNA as the template to profile TCR beta VDJ and CDR3. From the reads, TCRdb called clonotypes with MiXCR, one entry per CDR3 protein. Of under 350,000 distinct CDR3 sequences detected, approximately 60% appear once; the ten largest clones hold around 1.3%. The CDR3 covers 15 residues. Germline-derived CDR1 and CDR2 are SGHRS and YFSETQ. J gave up 2 bases and V 2 bases, and 6 bases lay outside the gene matches.

The chain uses TRBV5-1 and TRBJ2-5; 7 bases are a match to TRBD1. The TCR comes from a human donor with aplastic anemia. The sequenced sample consisted of sorted CD4+, CD8+, or CD8+CD57+ T cells (not recorded which) from PBMCs. DNA of the CDR3: TGCGCCAGCAGCTTTAGTCCAGGGGGTCAAGAGACCCAGTACTTC. Its translation: CASSFSPGGQETQYF.